Below, 15 T cell receptor beta chains from the same sample are listed, as sequenced in a study of early T cells in non-severe SARS-CoV-2 infection. A single record per CDR3 protein comes from TCRdb applying MiXCR to the 5' RACE reads. Of under 85,000 distinct CDR3 sequences in the sample, approximately 5% are singletons; the top ten hold under 8%. The source was whole blood, collected at baseline. The receptors originated from an adult who was a healthcare worker with PCR-confirmed SARS-CoV-2 infection or an uninfected control (not recorded which).

The table lists this clonotype with many counts. This sequence joins TRBV19 and TRBJ1-2; 8 positions agree with TRBD1. V lost 4 bases and J lost 7; bases outside the gene matches: 8. The CDR3 is 14 residues long. Germline V gene lookup returns CDR1 LNHDA and CDR2 SQIVND (reference sequence). Here the CDR3 DNA reads TGTGCCAGTAGTACAGGACAGGGTATGGGTGGCTACACCTTC. Translated: CASSTGQGMGGYTF. The full variable domain, with the rest looked up from reference TRBV19 and TRBJ1-2, is DGGITQSPKYLFRKEGQNVTLSCEQNLNHDAMYWYRQDPGQGLRLIYYSQIVNDFQKGDIAEGYSVSREKKESFPLTVTSAQKNPTAFYLCASSTGQGMGGYTFGSGTRLTVV.

The chain is built from TRBV7-9 and TRBJ2-7; D is unresolved. Looked up from germline, CDR1 is SEHNR and CDR2 is FQNEAQ (reference sequence). The CDR3 length is 16 residues. The V and J ends lost 0 bases and 4 bases respectively, with 16 bases between them. The CDR3 region is CASSLALGRLGYEQYF. The CDR3 region has the DNA TGTGCCAGCAGCTTAGCCCTGGGAAGGCTCGGGTACGAGCAGTACTTC.

This clonotype was recorded at least ten times. DNA for the CDR3: TGTGCCAGCAGGGCACAGGGCTTGGTTGGCTACACCTTC. It encodes CASRAQGLVGYTF. The genes are TRBV27 and TRBJ1-2; tentatively, D is TRBD1 (6 bases). Germline V gene lookup returns CDR1 MNHEY and CDR2 SMNVEV (reference sequence). Trimming left V 6 bases short and J 7 bases short, with 15 bases between. This CDR3 region has 13 residues.

This clonotype was picked up a small number of times. The J gene is TRBJ2-7, the V gene TRBV7-9, with 7 positions matching TRBD2. Germline-derived CDR1 and CDR2 are SEHNR and FQNEAQ (reference sequence). The CDR3 runs 14 residues. V lost 5 bases to trimming and J lost 6 bases; unmatched junction nucleotides: 10. The CDR3 protein is CASSPSGVDLEQYF. The CDR3 DNA sequence: TGTGCCAGCAGCCCTAGCGGCGTGGATCTCGAGCAGTACTTC.

V is TRBV29-1 and J is TRBJ2-7; TRBD1 matches 8 bases. The CDR3 consists of 11 residues. Germline V gene sequence: CDR1 SQVTM, CDR2 ANQGSEA. With V trimmed by 8 bases and J by 5 bases, 5 bases remained unmatched. DNA for the CDR3: TGCAGCCATCGGACAGGGAACGAGCAGTACTTC. It yields the protein CSHRTGNEQYF.

In its sample, this clonotype was seen many times. The rearrangement joins TRBV7-2 to TRBJ1-1, with D maybe TRBD1 (5 bases). CDR3 length: 15 residues. The V gene's germline CDR1 is SGHTA and CDR2 FQGNSA. V shed 5 bases and J shed 0 bases, with 13 bases lying between them. CDR3 DNA sequence: TGTGCCAGCAGCCCGGGACGCTTACTGAACACTGAAGCTTTCTTT. Its translation: CASSPGRLLNTEAFF.

Comment on this clonotype: This may stem from a read error, because a much larger clone lies one nucleotide away. The gene calls are TRBV6-1 and TRBJ2-7; 7 bases map to TRBD1. The germline V gene has CDR1 MNHNS and CDR2 SASEGT. This CDR3 region has 15 residues. J gave up 0 bases and V 11 bases, and 13 bases lay outside the gene matches. The CDR3 is CAGNAQDRTSYEQYF. The CDR3 DNA sequence: TGTGCCGGCAACGCTCAGGACAGGACCTCCTACGAGCAGTACTTC.

This clonotype was observed many times. V and J are TRBV5-1 and TRBJ2-1; D is undetermined. From germline, CDR1 is SGHRS and CDR2 YFSETQ. Trimming took 0 bases from V and 6 from J, leaving 16 bases between them. There are 16 residues in the CDR3. In DNA form, the CDR3 reads TGCGCCAGCAGCTTGGCCGGGCTCCCCTCGGCCAATGAGCAGTTCTTC. Amino acid sequence: CASSLAGLPSANEQFF.

This clonotype has a count of ten or more. The genes are TRBV7-9 and TRBJ1-1; D not certain. There are 14 residues in the CDR3. Trimming took 1 base from V and 1 from J, leaving 7 bases between them. Germline values: CDR1 SEHNR, CDR2 FQNEAQ (reference sequence). For the CDR3, the DNA is TGTGCCAGCAGCTTAGACGTCACGAACACTGAAGCTTTCTTT. Its translation is CASSLDVTNTEAFF.

This clonotype was seen at least ten times. The gene calls are TRBV28 and TRBJ1-3; tentatively, D is TRBD1 (5 bases). The germline gives CDR1 MDHEN, CDR2 SYDVKM. With 2 bases removed from V and 0 bases from J, the gap between germline ends came to 11 bases. This CDR3 is built from 16 residues. The chain's CDR3 is CASSLRGEGSGNTIYF. CDR3 nucleotides: TGTGCCAGCAGTTTAAGGGGAGAGGGCTCTGGAAACACCATATATTTT.

This clonotype was recorded many times. V gene TRBV19 combines with J gene TRBJ2-1, with 8 positions matching TRBD1. The CDR3 has 15 amino acids. The ends lost 8 bases at V and 5 bases at J; junction bases unmatched: 11. Germline CDR1 reads LNHDA; CDR2 reads SQIVND (reference sequence). The CDR3 is CASPKPGQANNEQFF. CDR3 nucleotide sequence: TGTGCCAGTCCGAAGCCGGGACAGGCGAACAATGAGCAGTTCTTC.

V gene TRBV5-1 combines with J gene TRBJ2-1; D is ambiguous. Per germline, CDR1 SGHRS and CDR2 YFSETQ. This CDR3 is 16 amino acids long. V was shortened by 0 bases and J by 7 bases, with 17 bases between the two germline ends. CDR3 loop: CASSLDGALPGNEQFF. CDR3 bases: TGCGCCAGCAGCTTGGACGGCGCCCTGCCTGGGAATGAGCAGTTCTTC.

This clonotype occurred a few times. The gene calls are TRBV15 and TRBJ2-3, with D maybe TRBD2 (5 bases). This CDR3 is built from 16 residues. Per the germline V gene, CDR1 is LNHNV and CDR2 is YYDKDF (reference sequence). Deletions cut 0 bases from V and 3 bases from J, with 13 bases between. CDR3 nucleotide sequence: TGTGCCACCAGCAGAGATCTCGGGATAGGGACAGATACGCAGTATTTT. Residues: CATSRDLGIGTDTQYF.

This clonotype was recorded at least ten times. V gene TRBV28 combines with J gene TRBJ2-3; possibly TRBD1 or TRBD2 for D (5 bases each). Trimming left V 3 bases short and J 5 bases short, with 15 bases between. Germline CDR1 reads MDHEN; CDR2 reads SYDVKM. The CDR3 is 15 residues long. The chain's CDR3 is CASSFQGPRGDTQYF. CDR3 coding DNA: TGTGCCAGCAGTTTTCAGGGACCCCGGGGAGATACGCAGTATTTT.

The rearrangement uses TRBV27 and TRBJ2-7, with TRBD2 identical over 8 bases. The CDR3 totals 14 residues. Looked up from germline, CDR1 is MNHEY and CDR2 is SMNVEV (reference sequence). After removal of 3 bases from V and 3 bases from J, the junction contained 4 bases not matched to a gene. Here the CDR3 reads CASSLGGTSYEQYF. The CDR3 coding sequence is TGTGCCAGCAGTTTGGGGGGGACTAGCTACGAGCAGTACTTC.